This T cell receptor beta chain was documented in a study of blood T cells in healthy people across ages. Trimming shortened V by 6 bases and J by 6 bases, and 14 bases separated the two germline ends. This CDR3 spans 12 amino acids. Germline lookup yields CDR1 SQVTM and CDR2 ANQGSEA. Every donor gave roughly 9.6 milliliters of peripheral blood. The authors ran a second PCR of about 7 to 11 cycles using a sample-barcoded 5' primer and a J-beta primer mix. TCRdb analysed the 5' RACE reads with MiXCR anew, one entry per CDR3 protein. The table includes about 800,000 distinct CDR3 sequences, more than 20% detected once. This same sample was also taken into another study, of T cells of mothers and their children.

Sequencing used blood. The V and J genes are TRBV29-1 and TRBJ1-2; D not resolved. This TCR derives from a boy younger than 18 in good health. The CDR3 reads CSVLAAENGYTF. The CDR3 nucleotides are TGCAGCGTGCTCGCGGCGGAAAATGGCTACACCTTC.